The T cell receptor (beta chain) described here comes from a study of blood T cell repertoires in COVID-19. Study context: T cells, B-cell-depleted T cells, or PBMCs supplied cDNA or gDNA.

The method was immunoSEQ multiplex PCR; TCRdb's version includes in-frame clones alone and lacks a portion of them. This table holds around 120,000 clones, around 80% found once. CDR1 and CDR2 (germline): MNHNS, SASEGT. V was shortened by 2 bases and J by 7 bases, with 14 bases between the two germline ends. The CDR3 spans 14 residues. The source material was peripheral blood. The gene calls are TRBV6-1 and TRBJ1-1, with D perhaps TRBD1 (6 bases). The origin of this receptor is a man in his 70s with active or convalescent COVID-19. The CDR3 here is CASSEYSGGGEAFF. The DNA for the CDR3 is TGTGCCAGCAGTGAATATTCGGGGGGCGGTGAAGCTTTCTTT.